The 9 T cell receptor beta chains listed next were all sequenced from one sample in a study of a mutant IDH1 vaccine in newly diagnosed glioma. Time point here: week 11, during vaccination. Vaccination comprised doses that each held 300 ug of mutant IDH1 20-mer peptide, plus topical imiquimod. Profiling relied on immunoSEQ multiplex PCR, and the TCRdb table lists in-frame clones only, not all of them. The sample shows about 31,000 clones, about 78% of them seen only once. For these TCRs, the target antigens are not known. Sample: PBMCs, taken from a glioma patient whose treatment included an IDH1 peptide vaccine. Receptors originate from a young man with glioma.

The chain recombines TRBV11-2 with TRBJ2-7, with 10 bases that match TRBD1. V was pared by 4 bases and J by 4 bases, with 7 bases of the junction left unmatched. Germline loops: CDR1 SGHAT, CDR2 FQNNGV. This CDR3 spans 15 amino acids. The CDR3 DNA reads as TGTGCCAGCAGCTGGGTCCGGGACAGGGGTTACGAGCAGTACTTC. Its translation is CASSWVRDRGYEQYF.

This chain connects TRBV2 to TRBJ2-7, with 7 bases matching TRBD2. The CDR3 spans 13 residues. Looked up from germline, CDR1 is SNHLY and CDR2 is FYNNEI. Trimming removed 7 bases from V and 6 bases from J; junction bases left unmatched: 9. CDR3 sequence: CASTITGGSEQYF. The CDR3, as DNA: TGTGCCAGCACTATTACGGGAGGAAGCGAGCAGTACTTC.

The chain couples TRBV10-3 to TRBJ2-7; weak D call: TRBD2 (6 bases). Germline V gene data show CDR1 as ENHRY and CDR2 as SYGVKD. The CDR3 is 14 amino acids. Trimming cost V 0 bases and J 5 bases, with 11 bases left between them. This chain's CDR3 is CAISESLGLDEQYF. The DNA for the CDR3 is TGTGCCATCAGTGAGTCGTTGGGACTGGACGAGCAGTACTTC.

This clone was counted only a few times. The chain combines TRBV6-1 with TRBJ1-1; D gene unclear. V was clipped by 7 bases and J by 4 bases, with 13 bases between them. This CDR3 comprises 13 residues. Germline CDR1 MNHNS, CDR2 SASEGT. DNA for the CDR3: TGTGCCAGCACTCAACCGCATGCCACTGAAGCTTTCTTT. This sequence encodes CASTQPHATEAFF.

The CDR3 spells CASSYAGGNSPLHF. CDR3 DNA sequence: TGTGCCAGCAGTTACGCCGGAGGCAATTCACCCCTCCACTTT. The J gene is TRBJ1-6, the V gene TRBV6-5; D remains unclear. The CDR3 is 14 residues long. Trimming removed 2 bases at V and 7 bases at J, with 9 bases between. Germline loops: CDR1 MNHEY, CDR2 SVGAGI.

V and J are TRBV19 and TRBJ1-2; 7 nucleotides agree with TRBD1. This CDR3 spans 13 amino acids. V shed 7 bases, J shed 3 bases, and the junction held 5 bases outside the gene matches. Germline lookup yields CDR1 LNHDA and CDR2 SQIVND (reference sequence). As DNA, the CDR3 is TGTGCCAGTACCCGGGACAGATACTATGGCTACACCTTC. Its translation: CASTRDRYYGYTF.

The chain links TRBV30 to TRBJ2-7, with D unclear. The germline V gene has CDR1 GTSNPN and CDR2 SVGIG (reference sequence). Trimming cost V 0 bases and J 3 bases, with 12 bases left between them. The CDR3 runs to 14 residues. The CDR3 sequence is CAWSVRFRVYEQYF. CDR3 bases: TGTGCCTGGAGTGTACGGTTCCGGGTCTACGAGCAGTACTTC. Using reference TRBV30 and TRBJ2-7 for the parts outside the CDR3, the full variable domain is SQTIHQWPATLVQPVGSPLSLECTVEGTSNPNLYWYRQAAGRGLQLLFYSVGIGQISSEVPQNLSASRPQDRQFILSSKKLLLSDSGFYLCAWSVRFRVYEQYFGPGTRLTVT.

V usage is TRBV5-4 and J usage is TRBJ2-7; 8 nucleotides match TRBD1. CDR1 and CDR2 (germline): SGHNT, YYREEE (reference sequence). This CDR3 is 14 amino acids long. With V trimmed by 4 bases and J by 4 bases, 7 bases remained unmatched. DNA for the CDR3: TGTGCCAGCAGCCCGTGGACAGGGCCTTACGAGCAGTACTTC. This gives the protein CASSPWTGPYEQYF.

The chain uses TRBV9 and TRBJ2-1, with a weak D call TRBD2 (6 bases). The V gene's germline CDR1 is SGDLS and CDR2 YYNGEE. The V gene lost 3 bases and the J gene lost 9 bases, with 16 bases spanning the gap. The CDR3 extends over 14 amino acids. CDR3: CASSAGTRLGEQFF. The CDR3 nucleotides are TGTGCCAGCAGCGCCGGGACTCGCTTGGGTGAGCAGTTCTTC. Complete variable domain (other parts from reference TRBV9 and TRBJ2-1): DSGVTQTPKHLITATGQRVTLRCSPRSGDLSVYWYQQSLDQGLQFLIQYYNGEERAKGNILERFSAQQFPDLHSELNLSSLELGDSALYFCASSAGTRLGEQFFGPGTRLTVL.